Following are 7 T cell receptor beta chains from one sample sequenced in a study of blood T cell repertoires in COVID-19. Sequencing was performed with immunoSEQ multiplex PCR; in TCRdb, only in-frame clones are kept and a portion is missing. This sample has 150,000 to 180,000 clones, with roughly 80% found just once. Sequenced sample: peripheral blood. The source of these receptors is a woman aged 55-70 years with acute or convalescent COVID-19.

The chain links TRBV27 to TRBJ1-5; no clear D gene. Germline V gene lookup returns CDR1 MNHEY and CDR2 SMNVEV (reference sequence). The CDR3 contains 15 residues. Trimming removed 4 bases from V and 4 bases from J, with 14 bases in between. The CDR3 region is CASSYMRAGNQPQHF. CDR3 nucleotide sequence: TGTGCCAGCAGTTATATGAGGGCTGGAAATCAGCCCCAGCATTTT.

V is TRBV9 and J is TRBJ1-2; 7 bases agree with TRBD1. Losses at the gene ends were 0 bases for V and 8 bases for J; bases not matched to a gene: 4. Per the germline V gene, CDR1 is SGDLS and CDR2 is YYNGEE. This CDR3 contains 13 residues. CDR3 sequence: CASSVATGEGYTF. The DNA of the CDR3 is TGTGCCAGCAGCGTAGCTACAGGGGAAGGCTACACCTTC.

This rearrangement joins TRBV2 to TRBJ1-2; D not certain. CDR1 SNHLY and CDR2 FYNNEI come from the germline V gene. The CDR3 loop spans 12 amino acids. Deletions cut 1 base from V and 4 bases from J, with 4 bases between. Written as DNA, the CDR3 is TGTGCCAGCAGTGAAGTCTCCTATGGCTACACCTTC. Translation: CASSEVSYGYTF.

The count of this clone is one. The CDR3 DNA reads as TGTGCCAGCAGCTTAGTCGGACTAGCGGGGGGGCGGGGCACAGATACGCAGTATTTT. Translation: CASSLVGLAGGRGTDTQYF. The rearrangement links TRBV11-2 to TRBJ2-3; TRBD2 agrees at 15 bases. CDR1 is SGHAT and CDR2 is FQNNGV in the germline V gene. V was clipped by 1 base and J by 1 base; unmatched bases: 6. The CDR3 runs 19 residues.

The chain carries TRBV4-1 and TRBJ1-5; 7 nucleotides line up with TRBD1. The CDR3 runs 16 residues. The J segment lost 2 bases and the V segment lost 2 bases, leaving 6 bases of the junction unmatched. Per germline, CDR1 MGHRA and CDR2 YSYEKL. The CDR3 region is CASSQPDRYGNQPQHF. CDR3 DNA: TGCGCCAGCAGCCAACCGGACAGGTACGGCAATCAGCCCCAGCATTTT.

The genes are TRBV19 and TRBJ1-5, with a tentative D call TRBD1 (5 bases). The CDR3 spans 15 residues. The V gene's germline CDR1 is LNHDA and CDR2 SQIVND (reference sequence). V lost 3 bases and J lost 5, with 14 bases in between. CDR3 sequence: CASSIRDPYYQPQHF. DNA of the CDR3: TGTGCCAGTAGTATCAGGGATCCATATTATCAGCCCCAGCATTTT.

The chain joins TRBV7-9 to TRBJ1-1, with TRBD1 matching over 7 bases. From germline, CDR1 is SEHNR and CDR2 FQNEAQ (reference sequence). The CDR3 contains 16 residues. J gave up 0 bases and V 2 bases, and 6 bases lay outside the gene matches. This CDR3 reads CASSLKQGPLNTEAFF. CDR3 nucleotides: TGTGCCAGCAGCTTAAAACAGGGGCCATTGAACACTGAAGCTTTCTTT.